This TCR beta chain was captured by sequencing in a study of long-term antiretroviral therapy in people with HIV. Findings of the study overall: Diversity rose after ART but stayed below transplant donor controls.

Trimming removed 3 bases from V and 1 base from J, with 7 bases in between. Germline CDR1 is SGHDT and CDR2 is YYEEEE. This CDR3 comprises 13 residues. On this clone itself: Its antigen is not known.

With survey level as its setting, the immunoSEQ assay was v3.0. Each sample had sequencing targeting roughly 40,000-50,000 T-cell genomes. Assay: immunoSEQ multiplex PCR; the TCRdb copy retains only in-frame clones and omits some. This sample has about 25,000 clones, with 60% to 80% found just once. The TCR originated in a man aged 25-45 years with HIV. This specimen consisted of unsorted PBMCs, obtained 2.1 years after starting antiretroviral therapy. The chain carries TRBV5-6 and TRBJ1-2; D call uncertain. The CDR3 DNA reads as TGTGCCAGCAGCTCCGAGGGTAACTATGGCTACACCTTC. It encodes CASSSEGNYGYTF.